This T cell receptor beta chain was obtained from a study of T cells expressing NK-cell markers. Findings of the study overall: Dominant NKG2C+ clonotypes accounted for roughly 1.0-7.0% of CD8+ T cells in more than 5 donors. A few donors likewise had their CD3+CD56-NKG2C+ fraction led by these clonotypes.

Concerning this clonotype: Its matching antigen is unknown.

TCRdb re-called the 5' RACE reads, yielding one record per CDR3 amino acid sequence without DNA. This table holds hundreds of thousands of distinct CDR3 sequences. The sequencing sample was made of blood T cells: a sorted CD56 or NKG2C T cell subset, CD4+ or CD8+ T cells, or bulk PBMC T cells (not recorded which). The source is a man aged 18-69 years in good health.

The CDR3 here is CASSKNPWDIYNEQFF. The chain joins TRBV9 to TRBJ2-1; TCRdb outputs TRBD1, but without DNA this stays unchecked. CDR1 SGDLS and CDR2 YYNGEE come from the germline V gene. The CDR3 has 16 residues.